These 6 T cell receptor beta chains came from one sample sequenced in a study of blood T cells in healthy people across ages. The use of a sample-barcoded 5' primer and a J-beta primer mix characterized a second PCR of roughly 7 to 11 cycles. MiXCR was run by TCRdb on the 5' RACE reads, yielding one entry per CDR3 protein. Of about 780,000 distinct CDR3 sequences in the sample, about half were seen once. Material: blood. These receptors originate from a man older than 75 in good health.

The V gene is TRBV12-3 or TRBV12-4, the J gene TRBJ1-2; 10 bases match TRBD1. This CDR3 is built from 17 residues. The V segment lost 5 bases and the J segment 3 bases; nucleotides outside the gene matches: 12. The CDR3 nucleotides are TGTGCCAGCAGTCAAGGGGACAGGGGACTAGCCGACTATGGCTACACCTTC. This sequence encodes CASSQGDRGLADYGYTF.

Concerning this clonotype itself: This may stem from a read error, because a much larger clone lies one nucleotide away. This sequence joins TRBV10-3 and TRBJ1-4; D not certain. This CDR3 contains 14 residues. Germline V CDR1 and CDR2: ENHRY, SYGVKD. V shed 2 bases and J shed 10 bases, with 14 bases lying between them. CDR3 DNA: TGTGCCATCAGTGAGGAGAAAGGAGGTGGAAAACTGTTTTTT. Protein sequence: CAISEEKGGGKLFF.

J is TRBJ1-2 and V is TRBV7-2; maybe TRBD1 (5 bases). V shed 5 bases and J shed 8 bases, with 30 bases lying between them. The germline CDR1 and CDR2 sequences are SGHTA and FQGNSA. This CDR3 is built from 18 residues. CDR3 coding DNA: TGTGCCAGCAGCCCTACTCTCCGAAGGGGCGGTGGTGAGGACGGCTACACCTTC. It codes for CASSPTLRRGGGEDGYTF.

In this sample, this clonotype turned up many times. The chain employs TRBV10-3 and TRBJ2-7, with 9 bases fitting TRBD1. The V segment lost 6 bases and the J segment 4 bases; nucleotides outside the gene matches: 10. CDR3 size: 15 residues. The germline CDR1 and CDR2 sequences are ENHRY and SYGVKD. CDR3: CAISPTGTGKYEQYF. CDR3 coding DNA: TGTGCCATCAGCCCAACCGGGACAGGGAAGTACGAGCAGTACTTC.

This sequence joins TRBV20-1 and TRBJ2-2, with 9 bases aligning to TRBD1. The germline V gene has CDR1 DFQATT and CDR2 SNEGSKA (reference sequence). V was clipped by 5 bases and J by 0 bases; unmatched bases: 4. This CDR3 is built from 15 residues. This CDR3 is CSAWTGASNTGELFF. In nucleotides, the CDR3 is TGCAGTGCTTGGACAGGGGCCTCGAACACCGGGGAGCTGTTTTTT.

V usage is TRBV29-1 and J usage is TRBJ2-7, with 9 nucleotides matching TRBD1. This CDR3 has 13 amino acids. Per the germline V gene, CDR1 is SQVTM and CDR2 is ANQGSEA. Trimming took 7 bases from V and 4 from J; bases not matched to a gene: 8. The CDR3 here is CSGTGTGMYEQYF. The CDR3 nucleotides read TGCAGCGGAACCGGGACAGGGATGTACGAGCAGTACTTC.